This T cell receptor (beta chain) is from a study of PD-L1 blockade in urothelial cancer. Study summary: About nine tenths of the roughly 30 patients comprised males who had bladder-origin urothelial cancer. The median T cell count in blood samples was 141,255.

Sequencing used immunoSEQ multiplex PCR; TCRdb keeps in-frame clones, though not all of them. The sample has about 56,000 clones, 85% seen once. Noted time point: pretreatment peripheral blood. Pretreatment and on-treatment samples were taken, numbering 1 to 8 per patient. Trimming took 5 bases from V and 0 from J; bases not matched to a gene: 3. CDR3 length: 14 amino acids. Looked up from germline, CDR1 is SEHNR and CDR2 is FQNEAQ (reference sequence). This clone was found a few times. The source of this sequence is a man in his 70s with urothelial cancer. The sample here was PBMCs, taken around atezolizumab (anti-PD-L1) treatment. The chain couples TRBV7-9 to TRBJ1-1; TRBD1 aligns across 7 bases. The CDR3 sequence: CASSPTGMNTEAFF. In DNA, the CDR3 is TGTGCCAGCAGCCCGACAGGGATGAACACTGAAGCTTTCTTT.